A single sample gave rise to the 25 T cell receptor beta chains below, sequenced in a study of blood T cell repertoires in COVID-19. The data were produced by immunoSEQ multiplex PCR, yet TCRdb's version contains in-frame clones alone and is incomplete. The sample consists of 350,000 to 450,000 clones, more than 75% of them appearing once. Sequencing was performed on peripheral blood. These receptors originate from a human donor in a cohort sampled during active COVID-19.

This clone was recorded once. The rearrangement links TRBV11-2 to TRBJ2-1, with 10 bases fitting TRBD2. The J segment lost 7 bases and the V segment lost 5 bases, leaving 11 bases of the junction unmatched. Looked up from germline, CDR1 is SGHAT and CDR2 is FQNNGV. The CDR3 has 16 residues. The CDR3 region is CASSPDPSGRENEQFF. The CDR3 coding sequence is TGTGCCAGCAGCCCGGACCCTAGCGGGAGAGAAAATGAGCAGTTCTTC.

This chain links TRBV19 with TRBJ1-1; 7 bases agree with TRBD1. The CDR3 has 15 amino acids. The V gene's germline CDR1 is LNHDA and CDR2 SQIVND (reference sequence). With 6 bases clipped from V and 4 bases from J, the junction kept 11 bases outside the gene matches. The DNA for the CDR3 is TGTGCCAGTAGCTTCGCGGGACAGAGTCCCACTGAAGCTTTCTTT. Its translation is CASSFAGQSPTEAFF. Filled out from reference TRBV19 and TRBJ1-1, the complete variable domain reads DGGITQSPKYLFRKEGQNVTLSCEQNLNHDAMYWYRQDPGQGLRLIYYSQIVNDFQKGDIAEGYSVSREKKESFPLTVTSAQKNPTAFYLCASSFAGQSPTEAFFGQGTRLTVV.

This chain links TRBV6-1 with TRBJ1-2; D uncertain. The CDR3 loop spans 12 amino acids. Germline V gene sequence: CDR1 MNHNS, CDR2 SASEGT. The V and J ends lost 3 bases and 5 bases respectively, with 7 bases between them. The CDR3 DNA follows: TGTGCCAGCAGTGATAACGGGTATGGCTACACCTTC. This gives the protein CASSDNGYGYTF.

The chain recombines TRBV2 with TRBJ1-1, with D unclear. The ends were cut back, 6 bases at V and 8 bases at J, with 13 bases in the middle. CDR1 is SNHLY and CDR2 is FYNNEI in the germline V gene. The CDR3 has 12 amino acids. CDR3 coding DNA: TGTGCCAGCAGCGCGAACCGCAGGGAAGCTTTCTTT. It is translated as CASSANRREAFF.

The table lists this clone with many counts. The gene calls are TRBV19 and TRBJ2-5; no clear D gene. The ends were cut back, 3 bases at V and 1 base at J, with 12 bases in the middle. There are 15 residues in the CDR3. Germline CDR1 reads LNHDA; CDR2 reads SQIVND (reference sequence). The CDR3 DNA reads as TGTGCCAGTAGTATTCAGGCAGACGCCCAAGAGACCCAGTACTTC. It codes for CASSIQADAQETQYF.

The chain links TRBV15 to TRBJ2-5; D unclear. Germline V lookup: CDR1 LNHNV, CDR2 YYDKDF (reference sequence). With 0 bases removed from V and 1 base from J, the gap between germline ends came to 6 bases. There are 14 residues in the CDR3. The CDR3 sequence is CATSRDQRQETQYF. CDR3 in DNA: TGTGCCACCAGCAGAGATCAGCGCCAAGAGACCCAGTACTTC.

This clone showed up just once. The chain couples TRBV5-8 to TRBJ2-6, with D unclear. In germline, CDR1 is SGHTS, CDR2 YDEGEE. V lost 0 bases and J lost 1, with 11 bases in between. This CDR3 region has 17 residues. The CDR3 loop reads CASSLVGRISGANVLTF. The CDR3 DNA reads as TGTGCCAGCAGCTTGGTTGGGCGCATATCTGGGGCCAACGTCCTGACTTTC.

The J gene is TRBJ2-2, the V gene TRBV27, with a possible D match to TRBD1 (6 bases). The CDR3 length is 14 residues. V dropped 4 bases and J dropped 6 bases, with 12 bases sitting between them. CDR1 and CDR2 (germline): MNHEY, SMNVEV (reference sequence). The CDR3 is CASSSAGASGELFF. The CDR3 DNA is TGTGCCAGCAGTTCGGCAGGGGCGTCCGGGGAGCTGTTTTTT.

This rearrangement joins TRBV19 to TRBJ1-1, with a tentative D call TRBD1 (6 bases). The V and J ends lost 6 bases and 4 bases respectively, with 18 bases between them. Per germline, CDR1 LNHDA and CDR2 SQIVND (reference sequence). The CDR3 totals 15 residues. This CDR3 is CASRTIPQGSTEAFF. The CDR3 DNA is TGTGCCAGTAGAACCATCCCCCAGGGGTCCACTGAAGCTTTCTTT. Together with reference TRBV19 and TRBJ1-1, the CDR3 gives the full variable domain: DGGITQSPKYLFRKEGQNVTLSCEQNLNHDAMYWYRQDPGQGLRLIYYSQIVNDFQKGDIAEGYSVSREKKESFPLTVTSAQKNPTAFYLCASRTIPQGSTEAFFGQGTRLTVV.

The CDR3 DNA follows: TGTGCCAGCAGTGAAACGGAGAATCAGCCCCAGCATTTT. Amino acids: CASSETENQPQHF. The rearrangement joins TRBV6-1 to TRBJ1-5, with D hard to call. V dropped 2 bases and J dropped 4 bases, with 6 bases sitting between them. Germline-derived CDR1 and CDR2 are MNHNS and SASEGT. This CDR3 is 13 amino acids long.

The genes are TRBV28 and TRBJ2-1, with TRBD2 as a possible D gene (6 bases). V was cut by 6 bases and J by 5 bases, with 11 bases left in between. The V gene's germline CDR1 is MDHEN and CDR2 SYDVKM. CDR3 length equals 13 residues. This chain's CDR3 is CASSREFHNEQFF. The DNA of the CDR3 is TGTGCCAGCAGCCGGGAGTTCCACAATGAGCAGTTCTTC.

The chain joins TRBV5-1 to TRBJ1-1; 12 bases agree with TRBD1. Germline V lookup: CDR1 SGHRS, CDR2 YFSETQ. With V trimmed by 4 bases and J by 6 bases, 7 bases remained unmatched. The CDR3 is 15 amino acids. CDR3 protein: CASSGTGGASPEAFF. Written as DNA, the CDR3 is TGCGCCAGCAGCGGGACAGGGGGCGCATCCCCTGAAGCTTTCTTT.

CDR3 amino acids: CASSLEAGSIGYTF. CDR3 DNA sequence: TGCGCCAGCAGCTTGGAGGCAGGGTCGATTGGCTACACCTTC. The genes are TRBV5-1 and TRBJ1-2, with D possibly TRBD1 on 5 matching bases. Germline loops: CDR1 SGHRS, CDR2 YFSETQ. V lost 0 bases to trimming and J lost 7 bases, with 13 bases between them. The CDR3 length is 14 residues.

The chain uses TRBV5-1 and TRBJ2-7, with a weak D call TRBD1 (6 bases). V lost 2 bases and J lost 4, with 16 bases in between. This CDR3 contains 15 residues. The V gene's germline CDR1 is SGHRS and CDR2 YFSETQ. Here the CDR3 reads CASSFLADSIYEQYF. The CDR3 DNA reads as TGCGCCAGCAGCTTCTTGGCGGACAGTATATACGAGCAGTACTTC.

This chain connects TRBV14 to TRBJ2-5; TRBD1 matches 7 bases. The CDR3 runs to 15 residues. The trim removed 4 bases at V and 11 bases at J, leaving 16 bases unmatched. Germline V gene sequence: CDR1 SGHDN, CDR2 FVKESK. In DNA, the CDR3 is TGTGCCAGCAGCCCACTAAGAGTGTTAACAGGGGATCAGTACTTC. Its translation: CASSPLRVLTGDQYF.

The V and J genes are TRBV27 and TRBJ2-1, with a weak D call TRBD1 (7 bases). Looked up from germline, CDR1 is MNHEY and CDR2 is SMNVEV (reference sequence). The CDR3 consists of 15 residues. The V and J ends lost 5 bases and 0 bases respectively, with 11 bases between them. CDR3 coding DNA: TGTGCCAGCAGTCCCAGGGGGGACTCCTACAATGAGCAGTTCTTC. Translation: CASSPRGDSYNEQFF.

The V call is TRBV3-1 (or the pseudogene TRBV3-2), the J call TRBJ1-1, with a possible D match to TRBD1 (5 bases). Trimming left V 4 bases short and J 3 bases short, with 12 bases between. Germline V gene data show CDR1 as LGHDT and CDR2 as YNNKEL (reference sequence). The CDR3 consists of 14 residues. The CDR3 protein is CASSLASTDTEAFF. CDR3 nucleotide sequence: TGTGCCAGCAGCCTTGCCTCGACAGACACTGAAGCTTTCTTT.

The genes are TRBV5-1 and TRBJ2-3; D gene uncertain. The germline CDR1 and CDR2 sequences are SGHRS and YFSETQ. Trimming shortened V by 3 bases and J by 0 bases, and 8 bases separated the two germline ends. This CDR3 is 14 amino acids long. CDR3: CASSSLLSTDTQYF. In DNA, the CDR3 is TGCGCCAGCAGCTCATTACTAAGCACAGATACGCAGTATTTT.

The V call is TRBV6-5, the J call TRBJ1-4, with 8 positions matching TRBD1. Germline V gene lookup returns CDR1 MNHEY and CDR2 SVGAGI. The CDR3 covers 14 residues. The J segment lost 5 bases and the V segment lost 6 bases, leaving 5 bases of the junction unmatched. Written as DNA, the CDR3 is TGTGCCAGCAGGGGGGGACAGGCAAATGAAAAACTGTTTTTT. It yields the protein CASRGGQANEKLFF.

The gene calls are TRBV12-3 or TRBV12-4 and TRBJ1-5, with unresolved D. V was shortened by 6 bases and J by 6 bases, with 3 bases between the two germline ends. The CDR3 runs to 10 residues. CDR3 residues: CASRRQPQHF. The CDR3 bases are TGTGCCAGCAGGCGTCAGCCCCAGCATTTT.

This rearrangement joins TRBV27 to TRBJ2-5, with 8 nucleotides matching TRBD2. Germline V CDR1 and CDR2: MNHEY, SMNVEV (reference sequence). Trimming cost V 2 bases and J 4 bases; bases outside gene matches: 6. CDR3 length: 15 residues. In nucleotides, the CDR3 is TGTGCCAGCAGTTTACACATGGGACTAGGAGAGACCCAGTACTTC. Its protein product is CASSLHMGLGETQYF.

This rearrangement joins TRBV27 to TRBJ2-2, with TRBD1 matching 8 bases. Germline CDR1 MNHEY, CDR2 SMNVEV (reference sequence). V was clipped by 6 bases and J by 7 bases; unmatched bases: 10. The CDR3 totals 15 residues. In DNA form, the CDR3 reads TGTGCCAGCAGCTTCACCGGGACAGGAGTCGGGGAGCTGTTTTTT. Its translation is CASSFTGTGVGELFF.

With regard to this clone: The identical CDR3 is also encoded by other nucleotide sequences in the sample. V and J are TRBV7-2 and TRBJ2-7; D is uncertain. CDR3 length: 13 amino acids. The ends were cut back, 0 bases at V and 3 bases at J, with 6 bases in the middle. Looked up from germline, CDR1 is SGHTA and CDR2 is FQGNSA. CDR3: CASSLASSYEQYF. The CDR3 region has the DNA TGTGCCAGCAGCTTAGCGTCCAGCTACGAGCAGTACTTC.

This rearrangement joins TRBV5-1 to TRBJ2-5; 11 nucleotides line up with TRBD1. CDR3 length equals 15 residues. Trimming at V came to 3 bases and at J to 3 bases, leaving 4 bases not matched to a gene. Germline V lookup: CDR1 SGHRS, CDR2 YFSETQ. The CDR3: CASSSGQGGEETQYF. CDR3 nucleotide sequence: TGCGCCAGCAGCTCGGGACAGGGGGGCGAAGAGACCCAGTACTTC.

The J gene is TRBJ2-7, the V gene TRBV18, with 10 bases that match TRBD1. Germline loops: CDR1 KGHSH, CDR2 LQKENI. The CDR3 totals 14 residues. V dropped 4 bases and J dropped 2; count of bases not matched to a gene: 2. The CDR3 here is CASSRGQGTYEQYF. CDR3 DNA sequence: TGTGCCAGCTCACGGGGACAGGGGACCTACGAGCAGTACTTC.